The next 30 T cell receptor beta chains were all read from a single sample in a study of identical twins (dated by TCRdb to the mid-2010s). Library generation was performed with 5' RACE. Sequencing was carried out with an Illumina HiSeq 2000. TCRdb reworked the public reads: Q25 trimming with fastp, MiXCR clone assembly, productive beta chains retained. Rows are combined by CDR3 protein, so each entry shows the most common genes and DNA. This sample comprises over 200,000 distinct CDR3 sequences, roughly 7.1% of them detected only once. The ten largest clonotypes hold more than 14% of the sample. The same data also went into a second study, on T cells expressing NK-cell markers.

The sequenced sample consisted of CD8+ T cells sorted from blood. These receptors originate from a woman in her late teens or twenties in good health.

V gene TRBV12-3 or TRBV12-4 combines with J gene TRBJ1-6, with 9 nucleotides matching TRBD1. The ends lost 6 bases at V and 10 bases at J; junction bases unmatched: 7. The CDR3 loop spans 14 amino acids. CDR3 region: CASSETGGRSPLHF. The CDR3 bases are TGTGCCAGCAGCGAAACAGGGGGCCGATCACCCCTCCACTTT.

The chain links TRBV24-1 to TRBJ2-5, with D possibly matching TRBD2 (6 bases). Germline CDR1 and CDR2: KGHDR and SFDVKD. CDR3 size: 19 residues. Deletions cut 3 bases from V and 4 bases from J, with 26 bases between. In DNA form, the CDR3 reads TGTGCCACCAGTGATGGGCAGGCGTCGGGAGTAAGTCCGAGAGAGACCCAGTACTTC. Amino acids: CATSDGQASGVSPRETQYF.

The V and J genes are TRBV7-8 and TRBJ2-5; D uncertain. V shed 1 base and J shed 5 bases, with 14 bases lying between them. The CDR3 length is 15 residues. Germline V gene lookup returns CDR1 SGHVS and CDR2 FQNEAQ. CDR3 loop: CASSLEVSPRETQYF. DNA of the CDR3: TGTGCCAGCAGCTTAGAGGTCTCCCCTAGGGAGACCCAGTACTTC. The full variable domain, completed using reference TRBV7-8 and TRBJ2-5, is GAGVSQSPRYKVAKRGQDVALRCDPISGHVSLFWYQQALGQGPEFLTYFQNEAQLDKSGLPSDRFFAERPEGSVSTLKIQRTQQEDSAVYLCASSLEVSPRETQYFGPGTRLLVL.

This chain's CDR3 is CASSTGVATNEKLFF. CDR3 nucleotides: TGTGCCAGTAGTACAGGGGTCGCAACTAATGAAAAACTGTTTTTT. V and J are TRBV19 and TRBJ1-4; D possibly corresponds to TRBD1 (6 bases). The CDR3 is 15 amino acids. CDR1 LNHDA and CDR2 SQIVND come from the germline V gene (reference sequence). V shed 4 bases and J shed 0 bases, with 9 bases lying between them. Filled out from reference TRBV19 and TRBJ1-4, the complete variable domain reads DGGITQSPKYLFRKEGQNVTLSCEQNLNHDAMYWYRQDPGQGLRLIYYSQIVNDFQKGDIAEGYSVSREKKESFPLTVTSAQKNPTAFYLCASSTGVATNEKLFFGSGTQLSVL.

The rearrangement links TRBV5-1 to TRBJ2-3; 7 bases are shared with TRBD2. The CDR3 length is 15 residues. Germline V gene sequence: CDR1 SGHRS, CDR2 YFSETQ. J gave up 4 bases and V 6 bases, and 11 bases lay outside the gene matches. The CDR3 sequence: CASTSEGRESDTQYF. The CDR3 DNA reads TGCGCCAGCACCTCCGAAGGGCGGGAGTCAGATACGCAGTATTTT. Variable domain in full (rest from reference TRBV5-1 and TRBJ2-3): KAGVTQTPRYLIKTRGQQVTLSCSPISGHRSVSWYQQTPGQGLQFLFEYFSETQRNKGNFPGRFSGRQFSNSRSEMNVSTLELGDSALYLCASTSEGRESDTQYFGPGTRLTVL.

This clonotype has more than one count but fewer than ten. The V gene is TRBV10-1, the J gene TRBJ2-7; possible D gene TRBD2, 6 bases. The CDR3 sequence is 14 residues long. Germline CDR1 and CDR2: WNHNN and SYGVQD (reference sequence). The V end was cut by 8 bases, the J end by 3 bases, with 17 bases between. CDR3 coding DNA: TGCGCCAGCTCCGTAGGCGGGAAGGGCTACGAGCAGTACTTC. It codes for CASSVGGKGYEQYF.

This clonotype turned up a few times. The V call is TRBV29-1, the J call TRBJ1-1, with no clear D. The V gene lost 5 bases and the J gene lost 1 base, with 8 bases spanning the gap. Germline-derived CDR1 and CDR2 are SQVTM and ANQGSEA. This CDR3 spans 12 amino acids. The CDR3 DNA follows: TGCAGCGTTCCACTTGGGAACACTGAAGCTTTCTTT. Its translation is CSVPLGNTEAFF.

This sequence joins TRBV15 and TRBJ2-5, with 7 positions matching TRBD1. Germline lookup yields CDR1 LNHNV and CDR2 YYDKDF (reference sequence). J lost 5 bases, V lost 3 bases, and 9 bases had no gene match. CDR3 size: 15 residues. CDR3 nucleotides: TGTGCCACCAGCAGCCGTGACAGGGAAGGGGAGACCCAGTACTTC. Protein sequence: CATSSRDREGETQYF.

The chain couples TRBV9 to TRBJ2-5, with 8 positions matching TRBD2. From germline, CDR1 is SGDLS and CDR2 YYNGEE. The CDR3 extends over 14 amino acids. With 4 bases clipped from V and 5 bases from J, the junction kept 7 bases outside the gene matches. In DNA, the CDR3 is TGTGCCAGCAGCCCCCCGCGGGGGGAGGAGACCCAGTACTTC. This codes for CASSPPRGEETQYF. Complete variable domain (other parts from reference TRBV9 and TRBJ2-5): DSGVTQTPKHLITATGQRVTLRCSPRSGDLSVYWYQQSLDQGLQFLIQYYNGEERAKGNILERFSAQQFPDLHSELNLSSLELGDSALYFCASSPPRGEETQYFGPGTRLLVL.

The chain couples TRBV25-1 to TRBJ1-1; possibly TRBD1 for D (6 bases). The CDR3 sequence is 13 residues long. The V and J ends lost 3 bases and 11 bases respectively, with 16 bases between them. Looked up from germline, CDR1 is MGHDK and CDR2 is SYGVNS. The CDR3 DNA reads as TGTGCCAGCAGTGACCCCTCGGGGGGCAAGGCTTTCTTT. Amino acid sequence: CASSDPSGGKAFF.

The table lists this clonotype with a few counts. J is TRBJ1-5 and V is TRBV7-8, with TRBD1 as a possible D gene (5 bases). The CDR3 runs 17 residues. The germline CDR1 and CDR2 sequences are SGHVS and FQNEAQ. The V end lost 4 bases, the J end lost 1 base, and 17 bases lay between the germline ends. The CDR3: CASSYGPGGNSNQPQHF. The CDR3 nucleotides are TGTGCCAGCAGCTACGGGCCGGGGGGGAACAGCAATCAGCCCCAGCATTTT.

This clonotype has only a few counts. This chain uses TRBV21-1 with TRBJ1-5; TRBD1, the table's D call, was not compared with the DNA. TRBV21-1 is listed as a pseudogene. The CDR3 has 16 residues. The DNA for the CDR3 is TGTGCCAGAGGGGTGAACAGGATTCCTAGCAATCAGCCCCAGCATTTT. Translating it yields CARGVNRIPSNQPQHF.

The chain employs TRBV7-7 and TRBJ2-1; D might be TRBD2 (6 bases). The CDR3 runs to 16 residues. Germline V lookup: CDR1 SSHAT, CDR2 FNYEAQ (reference sequence). V lost 1 base and J lost 4, with 14 bases in between. The CDR3 DNA reads TGTGCCAGCAGCTTAGTGTGGGGAGGCGGGTACAATGAGCAGTTCTTC. It codes for CASSLVWGGGYNEQFF.

This clonotype was observed a few times. The chain couples TRBV4-2 to TRBJ1-1; D remains unclear. The CDR3 runs to 13 residues. CDR1 is LGHNA and CDR2 is YNFKEQ in the germline V gene. Trimming cost V 0 bases and J 6 bases, with 8 bases left between them. The CDR3 sequence: CASSQEGFPEAFF. The CDR3 region has the DNA TGTGCCAGCAGCCAAGAGGGGTTCCCTGAAGCTTTCTTT.

This clonotype came up many times. The V and J genes are TRBV27 and TRBJ2-7, with 13 positions matching TRBD2. V dropped 4 bases and J dropped 1; count of bases not matched to a gene: 7. The CDR3 is 17 amino acids. CDR1 and CDR2 from the germline V gene are MNHEY and SMNVEV (reference sequence). Written as DNA, the CDR3 is TGTGCCAGCAGTTCCCAAGGGACTAGCGGGGAATCCTACGAGCAGTACTTC. Translation: CASSSQGTSGESYEQYF.

This clonotype was counted many times. The chain recombines TRBV7-8 with TRBJ1-1; D is ambiguous. This CDR3 contains 16 residues. Between the trimmed V and J ends, which lost 1 base and 0 bases, there was a span of 12 bases. Germline CDR1 and CDR2: SGHVS and FQNEAQ. CDR3 DNA: TGTGCCAGCAGCTTAGACGAAACAGACCTGAACACTGAAGCTTTCTTT. Translating it yields CASSLDETDLNTEAFF. Full variable domain (missing parts from reference TRBV7-8 and TRBJ1-1): GAGVSQSPRYKVAKRGQDVALRCDPISGHVSLFWYQQALGQGPEFLTYFQNEAQLDKSGLPSDRFFAERPEGSVSTLKIQRTQQEDSAVYLCASSLDETDLNTEAFFGQGTRLTVV.

This clonotype appeared once. The chain is built from TRBV5-1 and TRBJ2-3; D is possibly TRBD1 or TRBD2 (5 bases each). The CDR3 spans 15 residues. Germline V gene data show CDR1 as SGHRS and CDR2 as YFSETQ. V gave up 6 bases and J gave up 2 bases, with 16 bases separating them. This chain's CDR3 is CASILGEGSTDTQYF. CDR3 bases: TGCGCCAGCATCCTAGGCGAGGGGTCCACAGATACGCAGTATTTT.

The rearrangement uses TRBV5-1 and TRBJ2-1; a weak D match, TRBD2 (7 bases). Trimming took 0 bases from V and 2 from J, leaving 12 bases between them. This CDR3 has 16 amino acids. Germline V gene data show CDR1 as SGHRS and CDR2 as YFSETQ. DNA of the CDR3: TGCGCCAGCAGCTTGGGGTCGGGGGGCACCTACAATGAGCAGTTCTTC. Translated: CASSLGSGGTYNEQFF.

This clonotype was seen ten or more times. The chain employs TRBV10-3 and TRBJ2-1, with TRBD2 matching over 7 bases. In germline, CDR1 is ENHRY, CDR2 SYGVKD. V dropped 0 bases and J dropped 6; count of bases not matched to a gene: 5. CDR3 length equals 15 residues. For the CDR3, the DNA is TGTGCCATCAGTGAGTCTATCGGGACTACCAATGAGCAGTTCTTC. Translated: CAISESIGTTNEQFF.

There are many counts of this clonotype. The gene calls are TRBV7-2 and TRBJ2-7; 11 bases are shared with TRBD1. V lost 5 bases to trimming and J lost 7 bases; unmatched junction nucleotides: 10. The CDR3 has 15 residues. Germline V gives CDR1 SGHTA, CDR2 FQGNSA. CDR3 in DNA: TGTGCCAGCAGCCTTTCGGACAGGGGGCTTGGAGAGCAGTACTTC. Encoded protein: CASSLSDRGLGEQYF.

V is TRBV20-1 and J is TRBJ2-7; tentative D call: TRBD2 (5 bases). CDR3 length: 15 residues. Germline-derived CDR1 and CDR2 are DFQATT and SNEGSKA (reference sequence). The V end lost 0 bases, the J end lost 4 bases, and 16 bases lay between the germline ends. The DNA of the CDR3 is TGCAGTGCTAGAGACCCCCGCGGGCTAGGGTACGAGCAGTACTTC. It encodes CSARDPRGLGYEQYF.

This clonotype appeared a few times. J is TRBJ2-5 and V is TRBV4-1; 7 nucleotides match TRBD2. V dropped 0 bases and J dropped 4; count of bases not matched to a gene: 5. This CDR3 is built from 15 residues. The V gene's germline CDR1 is MGHRA and CDR2 YSYEKL. CDR3: CASSQDGLDGETQYF. The CDR3 DNA reads TGCGCCAGCAGCCAAGATGGACTAGATGGAGAGACCCAGTACTTC.

This clonotype has more than one count but fewer than ten. The junction differs from germline at one of its ends, possibly a read error. The rearrangement uses TRBV2 and TRBJ1-5, with D uncertain. From germline, CDR1 is SNHLY and CDR2 FYNNEI. The CDR3 is 16 residues long. CDR3 loop: CASTERSTDSNQPQHF. CDR3 DNA sequence: TGTGCCAGCACTGAAAGGTCTACAGATAGCAATCAGCCCCAGCATTTT.

The chain joins TRBV9 to TRBJ2-2, with D unresolved. Germline lookup yields CDR1 SGDLS and CDR2 YYNGEE. This CDR3 has 12 amino acids. Between the trimmed V and J ends, which lost 1 base and 6 bases, there was a span of 4 bases. As DNA, the CDR3 is TGTGCCAGCAGCGTATTCCCCGGGGAGCTGTTTTTT. This translates into CASSVFPGELFF.

The J gene is TRBJ2-7, the V gene TRBV14; 11 bases are shared with TRBD2. V was clipped by 0 bases and J by 5 bases; unmatched bases: 6. The CDR3 consists of 16 residues. In germline, CDR1 is SGHDN, CDR2 FVKESK. In nucleotides, the CDR3 is TGTGCCAGCAGCCAAGATAGACTAGCGGGGTTCCACGAGCAGTACTTC. Translated: CASSQDRLAGFHEQYF. The whole variable domain, filled in from reference TRBV14 and TRBJ2-7, reads EAGVTQFPSHSVIEKGQTVTLRCDPISGHDNLYWYRRVMGKEIKFLLHFVKESKQDESGMPNNRFLAERTGGTYSTLKVQPAELEDSGVYFCASSQDRLAGFHEQYFGPGTRLTVT.

The chain couples TRBV6-2 or TRBV6-3 to TRBJ2-1; 9 bases agree with TRBD2. CDR1 is MNHEY, CDR2 SVGEGT, per germline. This CDR3 contains 15 residues. The junction had 13 bases not matched to a gene; V was cut back by 8 bases and J by 8 bases. The CDR3 region has the DNA TGTGCCAGCGCTAAGGCGGGGGGGCCGGGGGATGAGCAGTTCTTC. It yields the protein CASAKAGGPGDEQFF.

This clonotype has a handful of counts. The gene calls are TRBV27 and TRBJ2-5; D possibly corresponds to TRBD2 (6 bases). Trimming removed 9 bases from V and 4 bases from J, with 15 bases in between. Germline V gene sequence: CDR1 MNHEY, CDR2 SMNVEV (reference sequence). The CDR3 runs 13 residues. Here the CDR3 DNA reads TGTGCCAGTGCGGGGCAGGGAGGAGAGACCCAGTACTTC. This translates into CASAGQGGETQYF.

This clonotype has more than one count but fewer than ten. CDR3 region: CASSLSIARTYNEQFF. In nucleotides, the CDR3 is TGTGCCAGCAGTTTATCGATCGCACGTACATACAATGAGCAGTTCTTC. V gene TRBV27 combines with J gene TRBJ2-1; D gene uncertain. Trimming took 0 bases from V and 4 from J, leaving 13 bases between them. This CDR3 is 16 amino acids long. The germline CDR1 and CDR2 sequences are MNHEY and SMNVEV (reference sequence).

This clonotype occurred many times. J is TRBJ2-7 and V is TRBV11-2, with D unclear. CDR3 length: 15 amino acids. CDR1 and CDR2 from the germline V gene are SGHAT and FQNNGV. Trimming removed 1 base from V and 2 bases from J, with 12 bases in between. CDR3 nucleotides: TGTGCCAGCAGCTTAGGCGGCGACCCGACCTACGAGCAGTACTTC. As protein: CASSLGGDPTYEQYF.

This clonotype was detected a few times. J is TRBJ2-1 and V is TRBV25-1; perhaps TRBD2 as D (5 bases). Germline V CDR1 and CDR2: MGHDK, SYGVNS. The CDR3 is made up of 11 amino acids. V lost 11 bases and J 6 bases, leaving 11 bases between the germline ends. The DNA for the CDR3 is TGTGCCGCACGACGGGGCAATGAGCAGTTCTTC. It codes for CAARRGNEQFF.